This T cell receptor beta chain was obtained from a study of identical twins' blood T cells. Whole-study results and caveats: Top TCRbeta clonotypes were shared more with twin than unrelated donors.

About this clonotype: Its specificity is unknown. An end of the junction does not agree with germline; a read error may underlie this.

The CDR3 consists of 16 residues. CDR1 is SGHAT and CDR2 is FQNNGV in the germline V gene. Likely shared infections and vaccines: all three twin pairs were reared together. In the study's own analysis: Each donor had about 100,000 to nearly 550,000 clonotypes. Each CDR3 protein is one row after TCRdb ran MiXCR on the 5' RACE reads. It is TCRdb's table, rather than the study itself, that gives the V and J calls and clone size. The table includes hundreds of thousands of distinct CDR3 sequences, roughly 30% detected once. The chain uses TRBV11-2 and TRBJ2-1; D gene uncertain. This TCR was sampled from a woman between 18 and 49 years old in good health. What was sequenced was PBMCs. The CDR3 DNA is TGTGCCAGCGGCTTAAGATGGGGAAGCTCCTACAATGAGCAGTTCTTC. Amino acid sequence: CASGLRWGSSYNEQFF.